This TCR beta chain was documented in a study of metastatic and nonmetastatic thyroid tumors. Study at large: The study looked at repertoires side by side in blood and in tumor or nodule tissue from malignant and benign thyroid patients. Study findings and constraints: The study reportedly found significantly higher TCR beta diversity in malignant thyroid tumors than benign nodules, in blood and tumor.

Trimming removed 6 bases from V and 0 bases from J, with 16 bases in between. This CDR3 spans 16 amino acids. The germline V gene has CDR1 SNHLY and CDR2 FYNNEI. In the authors' methods: Built for papillary thyroid cancer, a distant-metastasis classifier drew on CDR3 differences across clinicopathological groups. TCRdb recomputed clones from the PCR reads via MiXCR. The V and J calls come from TCRdb's annotation, not from the publication. The sample shows 6,500 to 10,000 clones, about a quarter of them seen only once. By sample share, this clone is medium-sized. Antigen unknown. The identical CDR3 is also encoded by other nucleotide sequences in the sample. Before thyroid surgery, none of the patients had received any treatment.

This sequence joins TRBV2 and TRBJ2-3, with D perhaps TRBD2 (6 bases). The sample comprised adjacent normal tissue. The sequence derives from a female donor with papillary thyroid cancer or a benign thyroid nodule (not recorded which). Some clones in this sample may be carry-over from other donors' samples. The CDR3 loop reads CASRKGVAASTDTQYF. DNA for the CDR3: TGTGCCAGCAGAAAAGGGGTAGCGGCCAGCACAGATACGCAGTATTTT.